This T cell receptor beta chain is from a study of beta chain features in type 1 diabetes. Notes on the study in general: When cDNA is sequenced, cells with high TCR expression could be over-represented.

Isolated RNA was reverse transcribed in full, so expressed TCRB transcripts were sequenced. Data came from immunoSEQ multiplex PCR; TCRdb stores just in-frame clones and leaves some out. There are hundreds of thousands of clones in the sample; around 14% occur only once, and approximately 0.035% lies in the top ten. This clone was counted many times. Its antigen remains unknown. The CDR3 length is 13 residues. Germline loops: CDR1 PRHDT, CDR2 FYEKMQ (reference sequence). Between the trimmed V and J ends, which lost 0 bases and 2 bases, there was a span of 5 bases. The chain has TRBV13 and TRBJ2-7; D gene unclear. Sequenced sample: naive CD4+ T cells from blood. This receptor was taken from a man aged 30 to 45 in good health. As DNA, the CDR3 is TGTGCCAGCAGCTTAGGCCTAGCCTACGAGCAGTACGTC. Its protein is CASSLGLAYEQYV.